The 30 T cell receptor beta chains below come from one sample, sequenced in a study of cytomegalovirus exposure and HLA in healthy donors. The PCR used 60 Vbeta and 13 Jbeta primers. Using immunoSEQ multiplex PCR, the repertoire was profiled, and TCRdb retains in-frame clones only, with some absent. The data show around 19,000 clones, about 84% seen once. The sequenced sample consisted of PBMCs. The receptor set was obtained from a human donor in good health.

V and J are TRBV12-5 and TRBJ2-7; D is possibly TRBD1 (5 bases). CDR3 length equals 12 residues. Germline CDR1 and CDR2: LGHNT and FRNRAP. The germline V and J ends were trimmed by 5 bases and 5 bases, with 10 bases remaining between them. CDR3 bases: TGTGCTAGTGGTCTCAGGGCGAACGAGCAGTACTTC. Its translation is CASGLRANEQYF.

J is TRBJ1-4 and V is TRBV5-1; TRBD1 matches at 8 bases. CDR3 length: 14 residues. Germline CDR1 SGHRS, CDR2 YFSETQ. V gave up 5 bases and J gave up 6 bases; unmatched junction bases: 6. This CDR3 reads CASSPGQDYEKLFF. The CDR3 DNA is TGCGCCAGCAGTCCGGGACAGGATTATGAAAAACTGTTTTTT. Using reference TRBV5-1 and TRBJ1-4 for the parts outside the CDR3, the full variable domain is KAGVTQTPRYLIKTRGQQVTLSCSPISGHRSVSWYQQTPGQGLQFLFEYFSETQRNKGNFPGRFSGRQFSNSRSEMNVSTLELGDSALYLCASSPGQDYEKLFFGSGTQLSVL.

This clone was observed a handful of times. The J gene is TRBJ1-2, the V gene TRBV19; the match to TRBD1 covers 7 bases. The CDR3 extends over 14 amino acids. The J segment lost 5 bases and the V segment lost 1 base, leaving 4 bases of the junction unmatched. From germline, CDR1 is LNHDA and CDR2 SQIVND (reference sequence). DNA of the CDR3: TGTGCCAGTAGTATAGTTGGGGACAGATATGGCTACACCTTC. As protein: CASSIVGDRYGYTF.

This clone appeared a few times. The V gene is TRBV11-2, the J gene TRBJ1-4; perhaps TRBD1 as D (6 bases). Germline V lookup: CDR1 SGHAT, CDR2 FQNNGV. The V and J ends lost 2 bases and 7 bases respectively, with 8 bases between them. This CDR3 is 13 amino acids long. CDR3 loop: CASSLYRAEKLFF. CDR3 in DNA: TGTGCCAGCAGCTTATACAGGGCTGAAAAACTGTTTTTT.

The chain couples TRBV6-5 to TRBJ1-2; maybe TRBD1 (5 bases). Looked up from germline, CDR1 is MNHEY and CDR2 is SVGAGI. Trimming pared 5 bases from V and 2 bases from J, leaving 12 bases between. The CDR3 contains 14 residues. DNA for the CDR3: TGTGCCAGCAGTGAACAGGTGGGGAACTATGGCTACACCTTC. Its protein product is CASSEQVGNYGYTF.

In DNA, the CDR3 is TGTGCCAGCAAAGGACAGGGCTACGAGCAGTACTTC. This sequence encodes CASKGQGYEQYF. The chain is built from TRBV25-1 and TRBJ2-7; 8 nucleotides agree with TRBD1. J lost 3 bases, V lost 7 bases, and 2 bases had no gene match. The CDR3 length is 12 residues. In germline, CDR1 is MGHDK, CDR2 SYGVNS.

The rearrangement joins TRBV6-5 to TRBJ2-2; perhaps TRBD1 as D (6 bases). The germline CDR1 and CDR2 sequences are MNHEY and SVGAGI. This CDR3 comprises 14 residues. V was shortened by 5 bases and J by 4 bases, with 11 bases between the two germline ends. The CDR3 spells CASSTTGTTGELFF. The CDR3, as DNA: TGTGCCAGCAGTACCACAGGGACCACCGGGGAGCTGTTTTTT.

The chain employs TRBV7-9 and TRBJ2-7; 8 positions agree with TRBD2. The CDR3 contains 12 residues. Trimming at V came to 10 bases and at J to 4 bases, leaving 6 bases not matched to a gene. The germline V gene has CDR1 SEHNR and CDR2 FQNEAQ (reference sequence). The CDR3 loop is CATGGTPYEQYF. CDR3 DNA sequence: TGTGCCACGGGGGGGACTCCATACGAGCAGTACTTC.

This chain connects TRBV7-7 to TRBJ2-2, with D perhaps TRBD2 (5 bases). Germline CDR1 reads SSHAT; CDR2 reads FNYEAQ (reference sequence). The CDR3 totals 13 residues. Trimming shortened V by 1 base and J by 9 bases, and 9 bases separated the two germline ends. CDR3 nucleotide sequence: TGTGCCAGCAGCTTAGTGGGAGCGAGGGAGCTGTTTTTT. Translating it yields CASSLVGARELFF.

This CDR3 is CASSLRGQDNEQFF. CDR3 coding DNA: TGCGCCAGCAGCTTAAGGGGACAGGACAATGAGCAGTTCTTC. V gene TRBV5-1 combines with J gene TRBJ2-1, with TRBD1 matching 8 bases. The CDR3 is 14 amino acids. V was pared by 2 bases and J by 5 bases, with 3 bases of the junction left unmatched. CDR1 and CDR2 (germline): SGHRS, YFSETQ.

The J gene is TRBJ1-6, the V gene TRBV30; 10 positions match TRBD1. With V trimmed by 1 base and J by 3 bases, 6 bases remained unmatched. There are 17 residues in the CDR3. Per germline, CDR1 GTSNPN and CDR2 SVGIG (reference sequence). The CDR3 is CAWSADRGLNYNSPLHF. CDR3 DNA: TGTGCCTGGAGTGCCGACAGGGGGCTAAACTATAATTCACCCCTCCACTTT.

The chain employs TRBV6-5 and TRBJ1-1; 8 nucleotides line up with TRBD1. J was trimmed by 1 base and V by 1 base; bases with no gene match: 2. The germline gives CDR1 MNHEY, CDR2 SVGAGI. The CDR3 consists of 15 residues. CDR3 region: CASSYYGQGNTEAFF. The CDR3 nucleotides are TGTGCCAGCAGTTACTACGGACAGGGGAACACTGAAGCTTTCTTT.

In nucleotides, the CDR3 is TGTGCCAGCAGCTTGGGGCCCCTTGGGAGGAATGAGCAGTTCTTC. Residues: CASSLGPLGRNEQFF. V and J are TRBV5-4 and TRBJ2-1; the D gene is possibly TRBD2 (6 bases). The CDR3 sequence is 15 residues long. With 0 bases removed from V and 7 bases from J, the gap between germline ends came to 14 bases. Germline CDR1 reads SGHNT; CDR2 reads YYREEE (reference sequence). The entire variable domain, with the rest obtained from reference TRBV5-4 and TRBJ2-1, is as follows: ETGVTQSPTHLIKTRGQQVTLRCSSQSGHNTVSWYQQALGQGPQFIFQYYREEENGRGNFPPRFSGLQFPNYSSELNVNALELDDSALYLCASSLGPLGRNEQFFGPGTRLTVL.

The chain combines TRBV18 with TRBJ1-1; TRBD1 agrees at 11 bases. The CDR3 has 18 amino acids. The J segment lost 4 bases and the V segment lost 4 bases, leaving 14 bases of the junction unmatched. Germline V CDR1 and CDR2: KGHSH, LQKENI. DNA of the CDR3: TGTGCCAGCTCACACAATCCTAGGACAGGGGGCTCTGGCACTGAAGCTTTCTTT. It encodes CASSHNPRTGGSGTEAFF. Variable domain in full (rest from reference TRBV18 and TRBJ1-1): NAGVMQNPRHLVRRRGQEARLRCSPMKGHSHVYWYRQLPEEGLKFMVYLQKENIIDESGMPKERFSAEFPKEGPSILRIQQVVRGDSAAYFCASSHNPRTGGSGTEAFFGQGTRLTVV.

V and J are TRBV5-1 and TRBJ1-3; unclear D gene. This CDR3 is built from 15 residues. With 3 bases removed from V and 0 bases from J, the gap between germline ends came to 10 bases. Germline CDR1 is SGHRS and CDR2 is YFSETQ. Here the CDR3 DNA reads TGCGCCAGCAGCTGGGCGGGGTACTCTGGAAACACCATATATTTT. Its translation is CASSWAGYSGNTIYF. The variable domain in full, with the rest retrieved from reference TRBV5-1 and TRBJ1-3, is KAGVTQTPRYLIKTRGQQVTLSCSPISGHRSVSWYQQTPGQGLQFLFEYFSETQRNKGNFPGRFSGRQFSNSRSEMNVSTLELGDSALYLCASSWAGYSGNTIYFGEGSWLTVV.

The CDR3: CASSFSPTALGTF. The CDR3, as DNA: TGTGCCAGCAGCTTCTCCCCGACAGCCCTGGGGACCTTC. The J gene is TRBJ1-2, the V gene TRBV7-8; the D gene is possibly TRBD1 (5 bases). V was cut by 3 bases and J by 14 bases, with 19 bases left in between. The CDR3 contains 13 residues. Germline values: CDR1 SGHVS, CDR2 FQNEAQ.

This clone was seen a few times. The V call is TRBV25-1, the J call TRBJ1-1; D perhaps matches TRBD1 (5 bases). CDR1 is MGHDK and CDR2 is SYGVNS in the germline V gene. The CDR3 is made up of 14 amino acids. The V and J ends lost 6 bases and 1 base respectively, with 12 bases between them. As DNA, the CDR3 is TGTGCCAGCAGACAAGTGGGGCCGAACACTGAAGCTTTCTTT. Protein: CASRQVGPNTEAFF. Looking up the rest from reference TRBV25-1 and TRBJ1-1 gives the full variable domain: EADIYQTPRYLVIGTGKKITLECSQTMGHDKMYWYQQDPGMELHLIHYSYGVNSTEKGDLSSESTVSRIRTEHFPLTLESARPSHTSQYLCASRQVGPNTEAFFGQGTRLTVV.

The CDR3 sequence: CASSLKSQGVNTIYF. The CDR3 region has the DNA TGTGCCAGCAGCTTGAAGTCCCAGGGGGTCAACACCATATATTTT. This chain connects TRBV5-4 to TRBJ1-3, with 7 bases aligning to TRBD1. The germline V gene encodes CDR1 SGHNT and CDR2 YYREEE (reference sequence). The CDR3 spans 15 residues. The V segment lost 1 base and the J segment 7 bases; nucleotides outside the gene matches: 8.

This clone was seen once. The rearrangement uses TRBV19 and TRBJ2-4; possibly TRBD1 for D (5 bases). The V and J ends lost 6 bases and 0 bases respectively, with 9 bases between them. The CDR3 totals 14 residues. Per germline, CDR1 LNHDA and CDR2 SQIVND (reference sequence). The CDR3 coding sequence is TGTGCCAGTAGCGACAGTTTAGCCAAAAACATTCAGTACTTC. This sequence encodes CASSDSLAKNIQYF. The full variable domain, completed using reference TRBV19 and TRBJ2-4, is DGGITQSPKYLFRKEGQNVTLSCEQNLNHDAMYWYRQDPGQGLRLIYYSQIVNDFQKGDIAEGYSVSREKKESFPLTVTSAQKNPTAFYLCASSDSLAKNIQYFGAGTRLSVL.

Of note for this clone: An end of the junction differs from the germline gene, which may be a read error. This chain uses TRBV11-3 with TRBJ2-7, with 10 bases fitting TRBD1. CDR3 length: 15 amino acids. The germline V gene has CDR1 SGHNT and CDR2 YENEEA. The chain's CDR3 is CTSSPPGTGDYEQYF. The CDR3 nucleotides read TGTACCAGCAGCCCCCCGGGGACAGGGGACTACGAGCAGTACTTC.

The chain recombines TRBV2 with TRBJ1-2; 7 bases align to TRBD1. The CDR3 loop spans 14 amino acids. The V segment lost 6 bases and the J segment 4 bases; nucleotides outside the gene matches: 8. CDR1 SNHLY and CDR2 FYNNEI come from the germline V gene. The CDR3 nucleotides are TGTGCCAGCAGCCGTACAGGGGCTTCCTATGGCTACACCTTC. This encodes CASSRTGASYGYTF.

The CDR3 loop reads CASSFYPGVTDTQYF. The CDR3 DNA sequence: TGTGCCAGCAGCTTCTATCCGGGGGTCACAGATACGCAGTATTTT. The genes are TRBV7-2 and TRBJ2-3, with D perhaps TRBD2 (6 bases). V lost 3 bases and J 2 bases, leaving 12 bases between the germline ends. This CDR3 spans 15 amino acids. Germline V gene lookup returns CDR1 SGHTA and CDR2 FQGNSA.

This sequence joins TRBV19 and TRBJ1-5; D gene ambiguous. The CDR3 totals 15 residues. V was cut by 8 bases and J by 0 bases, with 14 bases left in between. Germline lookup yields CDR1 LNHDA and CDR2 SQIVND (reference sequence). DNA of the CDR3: TGTGCCAGTTCGGTTAGTACCGATAGCAATCAGCCCCAGCATTTT. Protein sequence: CASSVSTDSNQPQHF.

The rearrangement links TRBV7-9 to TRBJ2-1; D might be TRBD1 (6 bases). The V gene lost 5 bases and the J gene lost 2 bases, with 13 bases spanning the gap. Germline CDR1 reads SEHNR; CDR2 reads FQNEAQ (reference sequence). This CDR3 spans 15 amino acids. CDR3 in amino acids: CASSLRQGPYNEQFF. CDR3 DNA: TGTGCCAGCAGCCTACGGCAGGGGCCCTACAATGAGCAGTTCTTC.

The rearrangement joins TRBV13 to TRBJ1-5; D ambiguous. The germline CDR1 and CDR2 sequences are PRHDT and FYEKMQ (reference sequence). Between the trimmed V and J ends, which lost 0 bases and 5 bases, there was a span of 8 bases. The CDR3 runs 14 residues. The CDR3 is CASSLGSGYQPQHF. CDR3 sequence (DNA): TGTGCCAGCAGCTTAGGCTCCGGGTATCAGCCCCAGCATTTT. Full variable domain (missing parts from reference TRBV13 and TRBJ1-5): AAGVIQSPRHLIKEKRETATLKCYPIPRHDTVYWYQQGPGQDPQFLISFYEKMQSDKGSIPDRFSAQQFSDYHSELNMSSLELGDSALYFCASSLGSGYQPQHFGDGTRLSIL.

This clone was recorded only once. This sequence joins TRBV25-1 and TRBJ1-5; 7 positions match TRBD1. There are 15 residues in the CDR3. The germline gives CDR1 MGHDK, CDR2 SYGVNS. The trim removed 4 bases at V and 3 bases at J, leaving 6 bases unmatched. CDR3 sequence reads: CASSAGTETNQPQHF. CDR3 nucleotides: TGTGCCAGCAGTGCCGGGACAGAGACCAATCAGCCCCAGCATTTT.

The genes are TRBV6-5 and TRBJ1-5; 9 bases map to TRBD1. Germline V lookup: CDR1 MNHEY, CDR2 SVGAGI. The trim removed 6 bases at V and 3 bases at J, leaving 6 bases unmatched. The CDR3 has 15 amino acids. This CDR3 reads CASRGGTGTNQPQHF. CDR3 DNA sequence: TGTGCCAGCAGAGGAGGGACAGGGACCAATCAGCCCCAGCATTTT.

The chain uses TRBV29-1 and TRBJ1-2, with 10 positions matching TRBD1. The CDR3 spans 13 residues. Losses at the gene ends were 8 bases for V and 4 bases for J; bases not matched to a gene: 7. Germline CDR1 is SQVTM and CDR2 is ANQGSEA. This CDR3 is CSIDRGLRYGYTF. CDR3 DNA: TGCAGCATAGACAGGGGGCTCCGCTATGGCTACACCTTC. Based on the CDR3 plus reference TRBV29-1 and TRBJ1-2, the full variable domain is SAVISQKPSRDICQRGTSLTIQCQVDSQVTMMFWYRQQPGQSLTLIATANQGSEATYESGFVIDKFPISRPNLTFSTLTVSNMSPEDSSIYLCSIDRGLRYGYTFGSGTRLTVV.

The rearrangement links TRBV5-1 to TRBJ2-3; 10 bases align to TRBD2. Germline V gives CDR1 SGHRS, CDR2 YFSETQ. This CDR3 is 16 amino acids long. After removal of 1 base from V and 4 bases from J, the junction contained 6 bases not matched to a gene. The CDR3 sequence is CASSLPSGSIADTQYF. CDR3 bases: TGCGCCAGCAGCTTGCCTAGCGGGAGCATTGCAGATACGCAGTATTTT.

The CDR3 spells CASSHYRESSPLHF. In DNA form, the CDR3 reads TGTGCCAGCAGCCACTACAGGGAAAGCTCACCCCTCCACTTT. V and J are TRBV5-8 and TRBJ1-6; tentatively, D is TRBD1 (6 bases). V was cut by 4 bases and J by 10 bases, with 15 bases left in between. Looked up from germline, CDR1 is SGHTS and CDR2 is YDEGEE. CDR3 length: 14 amino acids.